The sequence of this T cell receptor (beta chain) was determined in a study of blood T cell repertoires in COVID-19. About the study: The United States, Italy and Spain supplied acute and convalescent COVID-19 samples. T cells, B-cell-depleted T cells, or PBMCs provided the cDNA or gDNA that served as material.

This CDR3 is 13 amino acids long. V dropped 3 bases and J dropped 5 bases, with 10 bases sitting between them. Germline-derived CDR1 and CDR2 are MDHEN and SYDVKM. The authors' processing: Using reference gene primer amplification, nucleated cell counts were estimated. The repertoire was sequenced with immunoSEQ multiplex PCR; TCRdb's copy has only in-frame clones and lacks some. That table is the source of V, J and clone size, and D and trimming were worked out from the DNA. The sample records roughly 69,000 clones, about three quarters being singletons. The sample taken for sequencing was peripheral blood. The clonotype was recovered from a human donor in a cohort sampled during active COVID-19. The chain is built from TRBV28 and TRBJ2-5, with D tentatively TRBD1 (6 bases). CDR3 nucleotides: TGTGCCAGCAGTTTGAGCCAGGGGGAGACCCAGTACTTC. It translates to CASSLSQGETQYF. Combining the CDR3 with reference TRBV28 and TRBJ2-5 gives the whole variable domain DVKVTQSSRYLVKRTGEKVFLECVQDMDHENMFWYRQDPGLGLRLIYFSYDVKMKEKGDIPEGYSVSREKKERFSLILESASTNQTSMYLCASSLSQGETQYFGPGTRLLVL.